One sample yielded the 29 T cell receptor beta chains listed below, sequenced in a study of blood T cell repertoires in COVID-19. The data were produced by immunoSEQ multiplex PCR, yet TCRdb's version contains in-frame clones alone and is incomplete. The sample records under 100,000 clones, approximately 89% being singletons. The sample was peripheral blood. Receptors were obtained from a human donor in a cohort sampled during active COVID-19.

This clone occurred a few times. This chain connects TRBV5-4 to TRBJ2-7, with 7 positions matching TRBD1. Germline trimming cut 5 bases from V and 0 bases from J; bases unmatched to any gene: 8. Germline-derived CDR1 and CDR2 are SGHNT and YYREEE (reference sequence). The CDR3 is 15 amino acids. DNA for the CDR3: TGTGCCAGCAGTAACCGGGACAGCCACTCCTACGAGCAGTACTTC. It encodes CASSNRDSHSYEQYF.

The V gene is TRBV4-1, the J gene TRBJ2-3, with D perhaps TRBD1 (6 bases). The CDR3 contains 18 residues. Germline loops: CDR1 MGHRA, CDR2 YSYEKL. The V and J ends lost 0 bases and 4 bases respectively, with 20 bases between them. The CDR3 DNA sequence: TGCGCCAGCAGCCAAGATCGAAATAGGGGGAAGTTCCCAGATACGCAGTATTTT. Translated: CASSQDRNRGKFPDTQYF.

The CDR3 coding sequence is TGTGCCAGCAGCAGGGCGTTTGGAGCGGGAGACACTGGGGCCCAGTACTTC. This sequence encodes CASSRAFGAGDTGAQYF. This rearrangement joins TRBV5-5 to TRBJ2-5, with 8 nucleotides matching TRBD2. The CDR3 is 17 residues long. V shed 4 bases, J shed 9 bases, and the junction held 20 bases outside the gene matches. CDR1 is SGHKS and CDR2 is YYEKEE in the germline V gene (reference sequence).

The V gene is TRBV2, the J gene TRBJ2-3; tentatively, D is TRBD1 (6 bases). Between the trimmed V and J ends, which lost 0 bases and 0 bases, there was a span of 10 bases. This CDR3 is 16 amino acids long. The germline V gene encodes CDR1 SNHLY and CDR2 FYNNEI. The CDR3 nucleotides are TGTGCCAGCAGTGAAGCGCTTGACAGGAGCACAGATACGCAGTATTTT. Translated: CASSEALDRSTDTQYF.

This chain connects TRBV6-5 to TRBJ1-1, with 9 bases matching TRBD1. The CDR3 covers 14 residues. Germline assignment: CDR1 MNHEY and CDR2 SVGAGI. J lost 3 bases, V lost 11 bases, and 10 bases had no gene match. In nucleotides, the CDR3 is TGTGCCGCCCGACAGGGGGTGGTTGACACTGAAGCTTTCTTT. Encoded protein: CAARQGVVDTEAFF.

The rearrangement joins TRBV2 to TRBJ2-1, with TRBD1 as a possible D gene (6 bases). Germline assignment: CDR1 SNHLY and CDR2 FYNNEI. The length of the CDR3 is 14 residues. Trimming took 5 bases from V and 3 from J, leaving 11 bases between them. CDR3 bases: TGTGCCAGCAGTAACAGGGTTGTCTACAATGAGCAGTTCTTC. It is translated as CASSNRVVYNEQFF.

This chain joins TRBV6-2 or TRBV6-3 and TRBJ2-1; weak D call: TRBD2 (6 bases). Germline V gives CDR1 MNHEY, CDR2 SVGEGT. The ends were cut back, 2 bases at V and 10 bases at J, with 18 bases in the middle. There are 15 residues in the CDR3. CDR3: CASSYHAKEGGEQFF. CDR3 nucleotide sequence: TGTGCCAGCAGTTACCATGCCAAGGAGGGTGGGGAGCAGTTCTTC.

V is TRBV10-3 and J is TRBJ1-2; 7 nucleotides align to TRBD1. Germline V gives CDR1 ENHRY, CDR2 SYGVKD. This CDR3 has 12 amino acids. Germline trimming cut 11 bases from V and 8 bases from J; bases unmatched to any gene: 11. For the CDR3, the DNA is TGTGCCGTAACTTCAAGGGGGCAAGGCTACACCTTC. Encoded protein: CAVTSRGQGYTF.

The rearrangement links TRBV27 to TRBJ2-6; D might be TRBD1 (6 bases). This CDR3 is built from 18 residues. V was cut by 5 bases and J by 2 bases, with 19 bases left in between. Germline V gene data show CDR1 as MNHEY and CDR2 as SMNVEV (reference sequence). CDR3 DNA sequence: TGTGCCAGCAGTCCTCCGGGACAAGGGGTGGCTGGGGCCAACGTCCTGACTTTC. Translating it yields CASSPPGQGVAGANVLTF.

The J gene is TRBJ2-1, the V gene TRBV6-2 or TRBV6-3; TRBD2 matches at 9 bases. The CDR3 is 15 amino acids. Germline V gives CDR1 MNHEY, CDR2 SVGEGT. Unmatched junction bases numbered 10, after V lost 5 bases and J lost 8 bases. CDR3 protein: CASSLFAGGFDEQFF. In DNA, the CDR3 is TGTGCCAGCAGTCTTTTTGCGGGGGGGTTCGATGAGCAGTTCTTC.

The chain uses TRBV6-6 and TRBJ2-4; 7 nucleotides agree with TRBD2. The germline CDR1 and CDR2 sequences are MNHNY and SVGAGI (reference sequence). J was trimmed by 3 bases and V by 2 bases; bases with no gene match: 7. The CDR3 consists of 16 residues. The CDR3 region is CASSYQYSGGKNIQYF. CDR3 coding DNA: TGTGCCAGCAGTTACCAATATTCGGGGGGCAAAAACATTCAGTACTTC.

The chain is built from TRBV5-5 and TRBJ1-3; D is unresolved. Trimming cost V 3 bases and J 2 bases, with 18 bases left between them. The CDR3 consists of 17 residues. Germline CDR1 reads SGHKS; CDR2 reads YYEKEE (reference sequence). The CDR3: CASSSLVEGGAGNTIYF. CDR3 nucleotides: TGTGCCAGCAGCTCCCTTGTGGAAGGCGGTGCTGGAAACACCATATATTTT.

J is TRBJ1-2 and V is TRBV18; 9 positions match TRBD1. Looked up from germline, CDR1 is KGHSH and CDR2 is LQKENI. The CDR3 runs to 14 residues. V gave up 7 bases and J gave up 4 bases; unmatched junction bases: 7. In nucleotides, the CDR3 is TGTGCCAGCTTCCAGGGACAGGGCTTCTATGGCTACACCTTC. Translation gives CASFQGQGFYGYTF. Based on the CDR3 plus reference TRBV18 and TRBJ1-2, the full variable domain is NAGVMQNPRHLVRRRGQEARLRCSPMKGHSHVYWYRQLPEEGLKFMVYLQKENIIDESGMPKERFSAEFPKEGPSILRIQQVVRGDSAAYFCASFQGQGFYGYTFGSGTRLTVV.

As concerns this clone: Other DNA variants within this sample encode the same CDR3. The CDR3 reads CASSQDGGIGNQPQHF. In nucleotides, the CDR3 is TGCGCCAGCAGCCAAGACGGGGGGATAGGCAATCAGCCCCAGCATTTT. V usage is TRBV4-1 and J usage is TRBJ1-5; possibly TRBD1 for D (5 bases). CDR1 is MGHRA, CDR2 YSYEKL, per germline. V lost 0 bases to trimming and J lost 2 bases, with 11 bases between them. This CDR3 comprises 16 residues.

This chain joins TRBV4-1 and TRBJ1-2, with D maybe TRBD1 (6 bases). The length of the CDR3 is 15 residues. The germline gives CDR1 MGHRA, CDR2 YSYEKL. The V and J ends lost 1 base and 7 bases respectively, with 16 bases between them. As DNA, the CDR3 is TGCGCCAGCAGCCAAGTAGGAGGTAGGACAGCTGGCTACACCTTC. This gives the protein CASSQVGGRTAGYTF.

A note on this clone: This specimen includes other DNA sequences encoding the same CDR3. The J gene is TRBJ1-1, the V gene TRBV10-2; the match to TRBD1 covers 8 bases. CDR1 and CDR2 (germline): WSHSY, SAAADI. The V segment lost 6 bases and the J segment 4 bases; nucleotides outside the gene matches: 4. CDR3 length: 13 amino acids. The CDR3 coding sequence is TGCGCCAGCAGCGTCACAGGGGGCACTGAAGCTTTCTTT. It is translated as CASSVTGGTEAFF.

CDR3: CASSLAMDRGLNTEAFF. CDR3 bases: TGTGCCAGCAGCTTAGCTATGGACAGGGGGTTAAACACTGAAGCTTTCTTT. V usage is TRBV7-8 and J usage is TRBJ1-1, with 10 bases lining up with TRBD1. J was trimmed by 2 bases and V by 0 bases; bases with no gene match: 6. The germline V gene encodes CDR1 SGHVS and CDR2 FQNEAQ. CDR3 length: 17 residues.

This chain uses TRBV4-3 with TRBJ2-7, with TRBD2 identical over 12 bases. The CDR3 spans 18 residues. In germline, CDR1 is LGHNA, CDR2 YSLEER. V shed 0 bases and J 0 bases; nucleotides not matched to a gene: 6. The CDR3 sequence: CASSQDPGLAGSSYEQYF. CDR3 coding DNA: TGCGCCAGCAGCCAAGACCCTGGACTAGCGGGGAGCTCCTACGAGCAGTACTTC.

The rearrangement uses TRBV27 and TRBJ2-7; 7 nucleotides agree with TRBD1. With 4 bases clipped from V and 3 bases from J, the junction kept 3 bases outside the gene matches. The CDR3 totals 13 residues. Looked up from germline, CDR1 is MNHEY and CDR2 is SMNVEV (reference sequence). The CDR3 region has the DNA TGTGCCAGCAGTTCCAGACAGGGCTACGAGCAGTACTTC. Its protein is CASSSRQGYEQYF.

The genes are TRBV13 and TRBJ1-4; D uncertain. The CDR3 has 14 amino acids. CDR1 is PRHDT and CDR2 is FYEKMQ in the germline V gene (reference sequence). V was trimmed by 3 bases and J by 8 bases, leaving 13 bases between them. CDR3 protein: CASSFRTGVEKLFF. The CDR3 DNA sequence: TGTGCCAGCAGCTTTAGAACCGGGGTCGAAAAACTGTTTTTT. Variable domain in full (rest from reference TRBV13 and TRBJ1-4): AAGVIQSPRHLIKEKRETATLKCYPIPRHDTVYWYQQGPGQDPQFLISFYEKMQSDKGSIPDRFSAQQFSDYHSELNMSSLELGDSALYFCASSFRTGVEKLFFGSGTQLSVL.

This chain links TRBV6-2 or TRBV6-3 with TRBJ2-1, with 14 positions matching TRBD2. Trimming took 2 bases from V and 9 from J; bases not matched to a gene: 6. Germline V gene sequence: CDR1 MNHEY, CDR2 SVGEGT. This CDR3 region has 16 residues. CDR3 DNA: TGTGCCAGCAGTTACGGGACTAGCGGGGGATCTGGTGAGCAGTTCTTC. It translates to CASSYGTSGGSGEQFF.

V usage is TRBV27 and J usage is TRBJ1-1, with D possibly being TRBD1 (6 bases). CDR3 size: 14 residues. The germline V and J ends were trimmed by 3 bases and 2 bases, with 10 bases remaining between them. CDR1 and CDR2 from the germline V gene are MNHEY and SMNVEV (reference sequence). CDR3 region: CASSFRGLNTEAFF. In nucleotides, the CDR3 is TGTGCCAGCAGTTTCAGGGGCTTAAACACTGAAGCTTTCTTT.

In nucleotides, the CDR3 is TGTGCCAGCAGTTACCTTAGGGCAGGGGGCAATGAGCAGTTCTTC. It is translated as CASSYLRAGGNEQFF. This chain joins TRBV6-2 or TRBV6-3 and TRBJ2-1; 7 nucleotides match TRBD1. There are 15 residues in the CDR3. J gave up 6 bases and V 2 bases, and 7 bases lay outside the gene matches. The germline CDR1 and CDR2 sequences are MNHEY and SVGEGT.

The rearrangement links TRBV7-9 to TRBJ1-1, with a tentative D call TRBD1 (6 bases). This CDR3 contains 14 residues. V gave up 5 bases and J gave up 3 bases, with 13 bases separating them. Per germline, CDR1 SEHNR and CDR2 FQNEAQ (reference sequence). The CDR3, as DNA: TGTGCCAGCAGCCAAAGGGGGGGACACACTGAAGCTTTCTTT. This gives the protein CASSQRGGHTEAFF.

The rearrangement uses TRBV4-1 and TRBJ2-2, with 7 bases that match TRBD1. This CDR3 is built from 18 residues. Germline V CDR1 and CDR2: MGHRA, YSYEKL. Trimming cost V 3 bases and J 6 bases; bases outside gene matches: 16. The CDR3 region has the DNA TGCGCCAGCAGCCAGCGGCCCCGGTTGCGGACAGGAGCCGGGGAGCTGTTTTTT. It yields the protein CASSQRPRLRTGAGELFF.

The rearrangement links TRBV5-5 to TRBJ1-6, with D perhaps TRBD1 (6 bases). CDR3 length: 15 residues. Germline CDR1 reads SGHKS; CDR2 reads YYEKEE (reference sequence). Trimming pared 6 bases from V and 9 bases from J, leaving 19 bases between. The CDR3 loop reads CASTPPETGASPLHF. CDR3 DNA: TGTGCCAGCACCCCTCCTGAGACAGGCGCTTCACCCCTCCACTTT. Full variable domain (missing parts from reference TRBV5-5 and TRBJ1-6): DAGVTQSPTHLIKTRGQQVTLRCSPISGHKSVSWYQQVLGQGPQFIFQYYEKEERGRGNFPDRFSARQFPNYSSELNVNALLLGDSALYLCASTPPETGASPLHFGNGTRLTVT.

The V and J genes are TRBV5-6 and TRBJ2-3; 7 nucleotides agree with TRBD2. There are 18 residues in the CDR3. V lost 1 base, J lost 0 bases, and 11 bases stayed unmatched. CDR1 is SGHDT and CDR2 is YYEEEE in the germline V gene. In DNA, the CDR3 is TGTGCCAGCAGCTTGATTACCGCCTGGCGGGGGAGCACAGATACGCAGTATTTT. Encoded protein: CASSLITAWRGSTDTQYF.

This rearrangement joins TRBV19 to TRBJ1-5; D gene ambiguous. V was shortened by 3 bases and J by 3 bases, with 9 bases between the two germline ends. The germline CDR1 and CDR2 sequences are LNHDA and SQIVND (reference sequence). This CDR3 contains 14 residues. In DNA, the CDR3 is TGTGCCAGTAGTATGCGGGGTAACAATCAGCCCCAGCATTTT. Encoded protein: CASSMRGNNQPQHF.

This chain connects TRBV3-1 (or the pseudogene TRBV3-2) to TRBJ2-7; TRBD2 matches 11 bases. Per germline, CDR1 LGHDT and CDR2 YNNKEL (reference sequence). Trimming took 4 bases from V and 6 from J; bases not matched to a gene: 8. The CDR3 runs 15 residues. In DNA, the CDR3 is TGTGCCAGCAGCCCTAGCGGGGGGCCACCGGCCGAGCAGTACTTC. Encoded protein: CASSPSGGPPAEQYF.